This T cell receptor (beta chain) is drawn from a study of cytomegalovirus exposure and HLA in healthy donors. Overall study findings and caveats: CMV serostatus alone was available as immune exposure information. Both high specificity and high sensitivity reportedly marked the classifier's diagnosis of cytomegalovirus status. Highly shared sequence variants in one cluster were likely a sequencing artifact. A later analysis found common viral pathogens apparently linked to several of the most significant clusters.

PCR was performed using 60 Vbeta and 13 Jbeta primers. Profiled with immunoSEQ multiplex PCR; TCRdb holds only in-frame clones, not every one. This sample yields about 190,000 clones, of which about 77% are seen a single time; approximately 5% belongs to the top ten. The length of the CDR3 is 12 residues. V lost 0 bases and J 7 bases, leaving 8 bases between the germline ends. Germline V CDR1 and CDR2: SGHNT, YYREEE (reference sequence). This clone came up a few times. Its antigen remains unknown. Additional DNA sequences in this sample encode the identical CDR3. Sequenced material: PBMCs. The clonotype originates from a man aged 30 to 45 in good health and CMV-seropositive. V usage is TRBV5-4 and J usage is TRBJ2-7; perhaps TRBD2 as D (5 bases). CDR3 amino acids: CASSLGGGEQYF. Here the CDR3 DNA reads TGTGCCAGCAGCTTGGGAGGAGGAGAGCAGTACTTC.